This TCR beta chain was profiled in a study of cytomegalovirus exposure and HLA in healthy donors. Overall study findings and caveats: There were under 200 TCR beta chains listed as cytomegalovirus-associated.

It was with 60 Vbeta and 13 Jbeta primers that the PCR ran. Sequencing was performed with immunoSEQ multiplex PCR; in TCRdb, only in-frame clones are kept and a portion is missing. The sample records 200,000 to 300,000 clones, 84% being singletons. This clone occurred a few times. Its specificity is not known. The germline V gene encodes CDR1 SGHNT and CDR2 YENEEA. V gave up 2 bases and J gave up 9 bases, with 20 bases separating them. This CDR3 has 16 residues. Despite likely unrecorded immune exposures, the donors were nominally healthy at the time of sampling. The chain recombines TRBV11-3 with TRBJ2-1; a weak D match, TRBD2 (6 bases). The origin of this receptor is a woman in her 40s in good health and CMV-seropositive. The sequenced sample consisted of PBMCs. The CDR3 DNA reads TGTGCCAGCAGCTTAAGGGCCCGGGACTTTTCAACTGAGCAGTTCTTC. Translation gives CASSLRARDFSTEQFF.